This T cell receptor beta chain is drawn from a study of beta chain features in type 1 diabetes. Study-level information: Patients were similar to healthy donors in age and gender (as well as in cell yields).

Expressed TCRB transcripts were sequenced because the isolated RNA had all been reverse transcribed beforehand. Reads from naive, central memory and regulatory T cell samples averaged around 3.6 million. The repertoire was sequenced with immunoSEQ multiplex PCR; TCRdb's copy has only in-frame clones and lacks some. The table has hundreds of thousands of clones, more than 12% seen once; the top ten hold approximately 0.042%. A word on this clone: Its antigen is still unknown.

The germline V and J ends were trimmed by 6 bases and 3 bases, with 12 bases remaining between them. The CDR3 is 13 amino acids. Germline-derived CDR1 and CDR2 are LNHDA and SQIVND (reference sequence). General observations from the study: Type 1 diabetes patients had TCRB CDR3s that were shorter (moderately but significantly so) in all four CD4+ subsets. Any HLA type influence on TCRB rearrangement was left unresolved here.

This chain joins TRBV19 and TRBJ2-7; maybe TRBD2 (6 bases). The specimen sequenced was naive CD4+ T cells from blood. The clonotype was recovered from a man aged 18 to 29 with type 1 diabetes. In DNA, the CDR3 is TGTGCCAGTAGGGGTAGCGGAGGCTACGAGCAGTACTTC. Protein: CASRGSGGYEQYF.